What follows are 12 T cell receptor beta chains derived from one specimen sequenced in a study of cytomegalovirus exposure and HLA in healthy donors. This PCR relied on a set of 60 Vbeta primers and 13 Jbeta primers. The data were produced by immunoSEQ multiplex PCR, yet TCRdb's version contains in-frame clones alone and is incomplete. Of around 63,000 clones in the sample, approximately 79% were seen once. Sequenced input: PBMCs. The receptors originated from a woman aged 25-40 years in good health and CMV-seronegative.

This clone was seen only a few times. The CDR3 nucleotides are TGTGCCAGCAGCGTCGGACAGTCGGGGGAGCAGTACTTC. It encodes CASSVGQSGEQYF. The V gene is TRBV9, the J gene TRBJ2-7; possible D gene TRBD1, 6 bases. Germline assignment: CDR1 SGDLS and CDR2 YYNGEE. This CDR3 spans 13 amino acids. Trimming left V 2 bases short and J 7 bases short, with 13 bases between.

The gene calls are TRBV9 and TRBJ1-2; D unclear. V gave up 3 bases and J gave up 3 bases, with 18 bases separating them. This CDR3 has 16 residues. Germline-derived CDR1 and CDR2 are SGDLS and YYNGEE. CDR3: CASSEGGRRLDYGYTF. As DNA, the CDR3 is TGTGCCAGCAGCGAAGGCGGGAGACGGTTGGACTATGGCTACACCTTC.

The chain employs TRBV2 and TRBJ2-5; 9 bases are shared with TRBD1. The CDR3 is 16 residues long. CDR1 and CDR2 from the germline V gene are SNHLY and FYNNEI. After removal of 3 bases from V and 5 bases from J, the junction contained 10 bases not matched to a gene. The CDR3 DNA sequence: TGTGCCAGCAGTGAGGGACAGGGACCAGCGAGTGAGACCCAGTACTTC. Translating gives CASSEGQGPASETQYF.

The chain has TRBV27 and TRBJ1-1; 9 bases agree with TRBD1. This CDR3 contains 15 residues. CDR1 and CDR2 from the germline V gene are MNHEY and SMNVEV (reference sequence). The J segment lost 3 bases and the V segment lost 6 bases, leaving 8 bases of the junction unmatched. The CDR3 here is CASRGQGDGYTEAFF. The DNA of the CDR3 is TGTGCCAGCAGGGGACAGGGTGATGGTTACACTGAAGCTTTCTTT.

The chain uses TRBV5-4 and TRBJ1-2, with D maybe TRBD1 (5 bases). Germline V lookup: CDR1 SGHNT, CDR2 YYREEE (reference sequence). The CDR3 totals 16 residues. The ends were cut back, 0 bases at V and 3 bases at J, with 15 bases in the middle. CDR3 amino acids: CASSLAAGTGDYGYTF. CDR3 coding DNA: TGTGCCAGCAGCTTGGCCGCAGGGACGGGGGACTATGGCTACACCTTC.

The rearrangement uses TRBV14 and TRBJ2-1, with unresolved D. Trimming left V 1 base short and J 2 bases short, with 6 bases between. Germline lookup yields CDR1 SGHDN and CDR2 FVKESK. There are 14 residues in the CDR3. The CDR3 sequence: CASSQVITYNEQFF. In nucleotides, the CDR3 is TGTGCCAGCAGCCAAGTAATTACCTACAATGAGCAGTTCTTC.

This chain links TRBV10-3 with TRBJ2-7, with 11 bases identical to TRBD1. The length of the CDR3 is 15 residues. CDR1 and CDR2 (germline): ENHRY, SYGVKD. J lost 4 bases, V lost 5 bases, and 7 bases had no gene match. The CDR3 bases are TGTGCCATCAGTAGGCACCGGGACAGGGGGTACGAGCAGTACTTC. Translation gives CAISRHRDRGYEQYF.

The chain employs TRBV30 and TRBJ1-1; TRBD1 aligns across 9 bases. CDR3 length equals 14 residues. Germline assignment: CDR1 GTSNPN and CDR2 SVGIG (reference sequence). The CDR3 is CALEQGALNTEAFF. In nucleotides, the CDR3 is TGTGCTCTTGAACAGGGGGCTCTGAACACTGAAGCTTTCTTT.

The V call is TRBV2, the J call TRBJ2-7; 9 bases fit TRBD1. Trimming took 3 bases from V and 3 from J; bases not matched to a gene: 3. This CDR3 comprises 14 residues. CDR1 and CDR2 from the germline V gene are SNHLY and FYNNEI. For the CDR3, the DNA is TGTGCCAGCAGTGAGGACAGGGGAGTCTACGAGCAGTACTTC. The encoded protein is CASSEDRGVYEQYF.

The rearrangement links TRBV5-6 to TRBJ1-4; the match to TRBD1 covers 7 bases. J gave up 3 bases and V 0 bases, and 5 bases lay outside the gene matches. The length of the CDR3 is 16 residues. Germline CDR1 reads SGHDT; CDR2 reads YYEEEE. CDR3 nucleotides: TGTGCCAGCAGCTTGGTGGCAGGGGGTTCTAATGAAAAACTGTTTTTT. Amino acids: CASSLVAGGSNEKLFF.

This clone was seen a handful of times. The CDR3 sequence: CASSLQGNTGELFF. DNA for the CDR3: TGTGCCAGCAGCTTACAGGGGAACACCGGGGAGCTGTTTTTT. The V call is TRBV5-5, the J call TRBJ2-2; maybe TRBD1 (6 bases). V gave up 2 bases and J gave up 1 base, with 6 bases separating them. The CDR3 has 14 amino acids. CDR1 and CDR2 (germline): SGHKS, YYEKEE (reference sequence).

The gene calls are TRBV4-3 and TRBJ1-5; TRBD1 agrees at 10 bases. The V segment lost 0 bases and the J segment 5 bases; nucleotides outside the gene matches: 4. Germline CDR1 is LGHNA and CDR2 is YSLEER. The CDR3 sequence is 16 residues long. The CDR3 DNA reads TGCGCCAGCAGCCAAGACTTCGGACAGGGGGATCAGCCCCAGCATTTT. Translation gives CASSQDFGQGDQPQHF.